This passage covers 8 T cell receptor beta chains from one sample sequenced in a study of breast tumors, draining lymph nodes, adjacent tissues. Samples came from axillary lymph nodes draining the breast cancer. TCRdb processed the multiplex PCR reads anew with MiXCR; each CDR3 protein has one entry. The table shows 200,000 to 250,000 distinct CDR3 sequences, with less than 35% occurring only once. Sequenced material: axillary lymph node tissue. The origin of the receptors is a female donor with breast cancer. Some clones in this sample may be carry-over from other donors' samples.

This sequence joins TRBV10-3 and TRBJ1-1; D may be TRBD1 (6 bases). With 2 bases removed from V and 5 bases from J, the gap between germline ends came to 9 bases. CDR3 length equals 13 residues. Looked up from germline, CDR1 is ENHRY and CDR2 is SYGVKD. In DNA, the CDR3 is TGTGCCATCAGTGAGACAGGGAAGACTGAAGCTTTCTTT. Encoded protein: CAISETGKTEAFF.

At least ten counts were recorded for this clonotype. The chain couples TRBV10-3 to TRBJ2-7; D remains ambiguous. This CDR3 is built from 13 residues. Germline V gene sequence: CDR1 ENHRY, CDR2 SYGVKD. Trimming removed 0 bases at V and 7 bases at J, with 10 bases between. CDR3 sequence reads: CAISESGKWEQYF. In DNA form, the CDR3 reads TGTGCCATCAGTGAGTCGGGTAAATGGGAGCAGTACTTC.

The table lists this clonotype with many counts. The V and J genes are TRBV3-1 and TRBJ1-2; D perhaps matches TRBD1 (6 bases). This CDR3 region has 12 residues. V was pared by 5 bases and J by 3 bases, with 7 bases between. CDR1 and CDR2 from the germline V gene are LGHDT and YNNKEL (reference sequence). CDR3 nucleotides: TGTGCCAGCAGCTGGACAGACTATGGCTACACCTTC. Its protein product is CASSWTDYGYTF.

For this clonotype: This is likely a read error, given that the CDR3 carries no conserved phenylalanine or tryptophan at its end. It is unclear where the CDR3 begins or ends on the DNA, so no DNA is shown, and the CDR3 is as TCRdb lists it. The V and J genes are TRBV5-4 and TRBJ2-6; the table's D call TRBD2 went unverified against the DNA. The CDR3 region is 11 residues in length, termini included. CDR1 is SGHNT and CDR2 is YYREEE in the germline V gene (reference sequence). The CDR3 here is CASSLTSGPYT.

This chain connects TRBV18 to TRBJ1-5, with a weak D call TRBD1 (6 bases). The germline V and J ends were trimmed by 3 bases and 2 bases, with 11 bases remaining between them. CDR1 is KGHSH and CDR2 is LQKENI in the germline V gene. The CDR3 consists of 15 residues. CDR3 sequence reads: CASSPSGAGNQPQHF. The CDR3 DNA follows: TGTGCCAGCTCACCCTCAGGGGCTGGCAATCAGCCCCAGCATTTT.

The rearrangement joins TRBV28 to TRBJ1-2, with a possible D match to TRBD1 (5 bases). This CDR3 is 14 amino acids long. V lost 1 base and J lost 5, with 11 bases in between. Per germline, CDR1 MDHEN and CDR2 SYDVKM. The CDR3 reads CASSLFPGHYGYTF. The CDR3 region has the DNA TGTGCCAGCAGTTTATTCCCAGGGCATTATGGCTACACCTTC.

With respect to this clonotype: A much larger clone lies a single base off, so this may be a read error. The gene calls are TRBV20-1 and TRBJ2-3; D is possibly TRBD1 (6 bases). CDR3 length equals 13 residues. Germline V lookup: CDR1 DFQATT, CDR2 SNEGSKA (reference sequence). Trimming pared 6 bases from V and 3 bases from J, leaving 13 bases between. The CDR3 sequence: CSAAPRGTDTQYF. The CDR3 bases are TGCAGTGCCGCGCCCAGGGGAACAGATACGCAGTATTTT.

Only a few counts were recorded for this clonotype. This sequence joins TRBV6-6 and TRBJ2-3; no clear D gene. V was pared by 11 bases and J by 8 bases, with 17 bases between. CDR3 length: 12 residues. Germline assignment: CDR1 MNHNY and CDR2 SVGAGI (reference sequence). CDR3 nucleotides: TGTGCCGGGAAACCTTGGGATGGTACGCAGTATTTT. Protein product: CAGKPWDGTQYF.